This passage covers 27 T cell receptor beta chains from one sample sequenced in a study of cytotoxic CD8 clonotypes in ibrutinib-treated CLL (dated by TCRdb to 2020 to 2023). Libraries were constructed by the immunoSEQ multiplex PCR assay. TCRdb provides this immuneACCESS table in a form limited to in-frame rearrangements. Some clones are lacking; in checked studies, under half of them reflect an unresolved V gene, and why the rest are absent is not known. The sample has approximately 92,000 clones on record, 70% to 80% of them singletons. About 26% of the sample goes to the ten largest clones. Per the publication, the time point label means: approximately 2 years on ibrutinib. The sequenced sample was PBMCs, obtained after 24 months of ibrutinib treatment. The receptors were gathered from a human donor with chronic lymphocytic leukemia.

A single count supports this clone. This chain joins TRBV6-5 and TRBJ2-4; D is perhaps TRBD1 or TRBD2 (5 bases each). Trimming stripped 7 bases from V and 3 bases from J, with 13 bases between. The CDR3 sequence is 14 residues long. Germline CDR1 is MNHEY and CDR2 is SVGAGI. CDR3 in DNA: TGTGCCAGCACCGAGGGGCAGGGCAAAAACATTCAGTACTTC. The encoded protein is CASTEGQGKNIQYF.

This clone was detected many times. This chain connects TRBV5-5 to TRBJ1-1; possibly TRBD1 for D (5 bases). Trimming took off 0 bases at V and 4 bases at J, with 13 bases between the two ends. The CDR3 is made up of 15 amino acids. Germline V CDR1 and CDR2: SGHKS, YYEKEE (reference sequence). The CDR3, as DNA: TGTGCCAGCAGCTTGGTAGGGACGGTGAGCACTGAAGCTTTCTTT. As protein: CASSLVGTVSTEAFF.

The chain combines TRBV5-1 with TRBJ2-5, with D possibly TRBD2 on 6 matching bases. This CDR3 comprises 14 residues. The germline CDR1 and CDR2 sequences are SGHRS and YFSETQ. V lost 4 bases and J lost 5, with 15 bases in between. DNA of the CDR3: TGCGCCAGCAGCATCCGGGCAGGAGGGGAGACCCAGTACTTC. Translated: CASSIRAGGETQYF. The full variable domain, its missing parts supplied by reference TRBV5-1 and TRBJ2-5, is KAGVTQTPRYLIKTRGQQVTLSCSPISGHRSVSWYQQTPGQGLQFLFEYFSETQRNKGNFPGRFSGRQFSNSRSEMNVSTLELGDSALYLCASSIRAGGETQYFGPGTRLLVL.

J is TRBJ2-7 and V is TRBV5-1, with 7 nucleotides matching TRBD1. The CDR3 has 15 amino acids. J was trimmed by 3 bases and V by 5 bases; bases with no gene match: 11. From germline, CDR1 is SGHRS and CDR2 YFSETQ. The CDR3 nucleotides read TGCGCCAGCAGTTCGTTCCGGGACAGAAACTACGAGCAGTACTTC. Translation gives CASSSFRDRNYEQYF.

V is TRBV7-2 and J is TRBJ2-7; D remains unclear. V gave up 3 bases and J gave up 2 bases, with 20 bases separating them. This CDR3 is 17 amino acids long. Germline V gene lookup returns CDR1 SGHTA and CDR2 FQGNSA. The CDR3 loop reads CASSLIFHGQRPYEQYF. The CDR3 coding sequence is TGTGCCAGCAGCTTGATCTTCCACGGGCAGCGTCCCTACGAGCAGTACTTC.

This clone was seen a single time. In DNA, the CDR3 is TGCGCCAGCAGCCCAGGACAGTCCGTTAGCGAGCAGTACTTC. Translated: CASSPGQSVSEQYF. This sequence joins TRBV5-1 and TRBJ2-7, with D maybe TRBD1 (6 bases). Germline V gives CDR1 SGHRS, CDR2 YFSETQ. V shed 4 bases and J shed 6 bases, with 17 bases lying between them. There are 14 residues in the CDR3. Full variable domain (outside the CDR3, taken from reference TRBV5-1 and TRBJ2-7): KAGVTQTPRYLIKTRGQQVTLSCSPISGHRSVSWYQQTPGQGLQFLFEYFSETQRNKGNFPGRFSGRQFSNSRSEMNVSTLELGDSALYLCASSPGQSVSEQYFGPGTRLTVT.

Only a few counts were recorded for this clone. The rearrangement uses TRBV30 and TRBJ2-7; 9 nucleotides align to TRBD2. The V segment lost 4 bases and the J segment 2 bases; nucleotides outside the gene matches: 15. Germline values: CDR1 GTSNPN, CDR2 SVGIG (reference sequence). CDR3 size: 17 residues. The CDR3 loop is CAWTKPPRLAVTYEQYF. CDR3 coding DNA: TGTGCCTGGACCAAGCCGCCAAGACTAGCGGTTACCTACGAGCAGTACTTC.

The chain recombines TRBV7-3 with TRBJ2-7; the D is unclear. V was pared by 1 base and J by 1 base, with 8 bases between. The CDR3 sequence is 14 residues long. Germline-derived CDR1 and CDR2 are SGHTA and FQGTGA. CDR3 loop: CASSLKHGSYEQYF. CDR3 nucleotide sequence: TGTGCCAGCAGCTTAAAGCACGGTTCCTACGAGCAGTACTTC.

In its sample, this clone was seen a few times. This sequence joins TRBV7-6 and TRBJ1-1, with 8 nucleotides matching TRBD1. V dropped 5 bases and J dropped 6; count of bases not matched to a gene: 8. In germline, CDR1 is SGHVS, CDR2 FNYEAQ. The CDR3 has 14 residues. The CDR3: CASSKPDREAEAFF. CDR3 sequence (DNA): TGTGCCAGCAGCAAACCGGACAGGGAGGCTGAAGCTTTCTTT.

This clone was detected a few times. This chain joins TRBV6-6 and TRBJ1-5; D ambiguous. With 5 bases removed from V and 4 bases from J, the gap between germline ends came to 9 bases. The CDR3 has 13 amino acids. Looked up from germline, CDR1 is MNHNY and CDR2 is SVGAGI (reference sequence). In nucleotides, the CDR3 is TGTGCCAGCAGTCAGGACGGGAATCAGCCCCAGCATTTT. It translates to CASSQDGNQPQHF.

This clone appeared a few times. CDR3 DNA: TGCGCCAGCAGCCCCCCCCCGGGGACCCAGTACTTC. Translating gives CASSPPPGTQYF. This chain connects TRBV4-1 to TRBJ2-5; no clear D. The length of the CDR3 is 12 residues. Germline V CDR1 and CDR2: MGHRA, YSYEKL. Trimming removed 4 bases from V and 7 bases from J, with 10 bases in between.

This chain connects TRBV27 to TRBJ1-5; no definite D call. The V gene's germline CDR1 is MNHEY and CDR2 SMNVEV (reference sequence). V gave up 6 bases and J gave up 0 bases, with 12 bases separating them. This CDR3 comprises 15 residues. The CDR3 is CASRLDPFSNQPQHF. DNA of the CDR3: TGTGCCAGCAGGCTGGACCCGTTTAGCAATCAGCCCCAGCATTTT.

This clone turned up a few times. CDR3 in amino acids: CASSWDREQPQHF. DNA of the CDR3: TGTGCCAGCAGCTGGGACAGGGAACAGCCCCAGCATTTT. V usage is TRBV7-6 and J usage is TRBJ1-5; 9 nucleotides line up with TRBD1. J lost 7 bases, V lost 4 bases, and 2 bases had no gene match. This CDR3 comprises 13 residues. Germline CDR1 is SGHVS and CDR2 is FNYEAQ. Using reference TRBV7-6 and TRBJ1-5 for the parts outside the CDR3, the full variable domain is GAGVSQSPRYKVTKRGQDVALRCDPISGHVSLYWYRQALGQGPEFLTYFNYEAQQDKSGLPNDRFSAERPEGSISTLTIQRTEQRDSAMYRCASSWDREQPQHFGDGTRLSIL.

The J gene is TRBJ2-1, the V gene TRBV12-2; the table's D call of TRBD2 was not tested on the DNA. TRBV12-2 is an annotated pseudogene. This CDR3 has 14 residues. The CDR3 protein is CARHPGDNYNEQFF. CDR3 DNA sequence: TGTGCAAGACACCCGGGAGACAACTACAATGAGCAGTTCTTC.

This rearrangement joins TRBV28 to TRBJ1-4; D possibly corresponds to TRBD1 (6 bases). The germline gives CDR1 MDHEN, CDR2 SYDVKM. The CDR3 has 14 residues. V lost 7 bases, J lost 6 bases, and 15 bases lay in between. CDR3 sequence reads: CASNRLGGYEKLFF. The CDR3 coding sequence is TGTGCCAGCAATCGGCTAGGGGGGTATGAAAAACTGTTTTTT.

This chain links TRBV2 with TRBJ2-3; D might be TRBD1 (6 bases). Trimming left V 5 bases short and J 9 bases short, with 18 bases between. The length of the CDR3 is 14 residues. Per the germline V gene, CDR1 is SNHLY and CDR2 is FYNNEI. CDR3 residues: CASSFRGAALTQYF. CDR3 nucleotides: TGTGCCAGCAGTTTCAGGGGTGCAGCGTTAACGCAGTATTTT. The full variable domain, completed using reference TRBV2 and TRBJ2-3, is EPEVTQTPSHQVTQMGQEVILRCVPISNHLYFYWYRQILGQKVEFLVSFYNNEISEKSEIFDDQFSVERPDGSNFTLKIRSTKLEDSAMYFCASSFRGAALTQYFGPGTRLTVL.

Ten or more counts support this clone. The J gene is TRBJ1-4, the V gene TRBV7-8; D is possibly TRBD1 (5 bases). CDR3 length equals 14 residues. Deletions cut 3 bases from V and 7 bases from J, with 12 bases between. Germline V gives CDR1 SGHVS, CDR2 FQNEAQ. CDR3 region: CASSFGQGSEKLFF. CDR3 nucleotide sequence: TGTGCCAGCAGCTTTGGGCAGGGTAGTGAAAAACTGTTTTTT. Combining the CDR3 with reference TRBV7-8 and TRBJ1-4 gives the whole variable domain GAGVSQSPRYKVAKRGQDVALRCDPISGHVSLFWYQQALGQGPEFLTYFQNEAQLDKSGLPSDRFFAERPEGSVSTLKIQRTQQEDSAVYLCASSFGQGSEKLFFGSGTQLSVL.

The CDR3 bases are TGCGCCAGCAGCCTTTCTAGCGGGAAGACAGATACGCAGTATTTT. Translated, it gives CASSLSSGKTDTQYF. The chain carries TRBV5-1 and TRBJ2-3; 9 bases are shared with TRBD2. The length of the CDR3 is 15 residues. V lost 4 bases and J lost 3; bases outside the gene matches: 6. Germline CDR1 is SGHRS and CDR2 is YFSETQ. The entire variable domain, with the rest obtained from reference TRBV5-1 and TRBJ2-3, is as follows: KAGVTQTPRYLIKTRGQQVTLSCSPISGHRSVSWYQQTPGQGLQFLFEYFSETQRNKGNFPGRFSGRQFSNSRSEMNVSTLELGDSALYLCASSLSSGKTDTQYFGPGTRLTVL.

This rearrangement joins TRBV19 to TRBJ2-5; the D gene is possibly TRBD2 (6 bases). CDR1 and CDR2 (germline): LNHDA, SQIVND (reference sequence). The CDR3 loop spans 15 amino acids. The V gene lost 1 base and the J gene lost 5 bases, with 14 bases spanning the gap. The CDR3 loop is CASSIVTGGGETQYF. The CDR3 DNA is TGTGCCAGTAGTATAGTCACCGGGGGTGGCGAGACCCAGTACTTC.

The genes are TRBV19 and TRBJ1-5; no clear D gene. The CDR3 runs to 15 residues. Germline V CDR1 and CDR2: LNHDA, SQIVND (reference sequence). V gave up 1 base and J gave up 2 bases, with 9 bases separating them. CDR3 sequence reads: CASSIGNTGNQPQHF. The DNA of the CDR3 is TGTGCCAGTAGTATAGGAAATACGGGCAATCAGCCCCAGCATTTT.

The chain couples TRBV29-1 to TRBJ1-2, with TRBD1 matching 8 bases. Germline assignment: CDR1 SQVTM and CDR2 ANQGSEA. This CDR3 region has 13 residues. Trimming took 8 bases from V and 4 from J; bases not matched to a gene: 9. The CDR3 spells CSLRTGSGYGYTF. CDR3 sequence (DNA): TGCAGCCTACGGACAGGGTCGGGCTATGGCTACACCTTC.

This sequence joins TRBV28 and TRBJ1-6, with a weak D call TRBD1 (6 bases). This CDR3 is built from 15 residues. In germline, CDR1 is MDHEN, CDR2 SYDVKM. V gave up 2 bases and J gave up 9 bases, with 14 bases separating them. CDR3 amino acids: CASSLGGGRGSPLHF. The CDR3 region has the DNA TGTGCCAGCAGTTTAGGGGGCGGGCGGGGTTCACCCCTCCACTTT.

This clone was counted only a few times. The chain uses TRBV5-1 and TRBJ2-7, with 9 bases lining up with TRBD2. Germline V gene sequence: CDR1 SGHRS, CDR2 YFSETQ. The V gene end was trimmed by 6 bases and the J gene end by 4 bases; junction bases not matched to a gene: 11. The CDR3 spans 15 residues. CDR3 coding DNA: TGCGCCAGCAACCCGGAGGGACTAGCACTGTACGAGCAGTACTTC. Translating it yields CASNPEGLALYEQYF.

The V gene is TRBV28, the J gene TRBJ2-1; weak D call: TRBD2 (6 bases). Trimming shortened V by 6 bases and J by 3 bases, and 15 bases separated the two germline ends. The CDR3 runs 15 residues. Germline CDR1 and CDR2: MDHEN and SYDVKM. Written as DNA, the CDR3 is TGTGCCAGCAGAGGCGCTAGCGTCTACTACAATGAGCAGTTCTTC. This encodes CASRGASVYYNEQFF. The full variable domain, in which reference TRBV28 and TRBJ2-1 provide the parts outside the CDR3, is DVKVTQSSRYLVKRTGEKVFLECVQDMDHENMFWYRQDPGLGLRLIYFSYDVKMKEKGDIPEGYSVSREKKERFSLILESASTNQTSMYLCASRGASVYYNEQFFGPGTRLTVL.

In DNA, the CDR3 is TGTGCCTGGAGTAAAGGGACGCACTCCTACGAGCAGTACTTC. Translated, it gives CAWSKGTHSYEQYF. The rearrangement links TRBV30 to TRBJ2-7, with D perhaps given as TRBD1 or TRBD2 (5 bases each). V lost 2 bases and J lost 0, with 11 bases in between. The CDR3 is 14 amino acids. Germline values: CDR1 GTSNPN, CDR2 SVGIG (reference sequence).

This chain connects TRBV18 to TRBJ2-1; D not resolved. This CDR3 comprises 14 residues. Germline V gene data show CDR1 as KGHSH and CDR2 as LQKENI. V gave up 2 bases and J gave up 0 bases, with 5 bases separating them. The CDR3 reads CASSPLSSYNEQFF. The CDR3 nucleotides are TGTGCCAGCTCACCATTGAGCTCCTACAATGAGCAGTTCTTC.

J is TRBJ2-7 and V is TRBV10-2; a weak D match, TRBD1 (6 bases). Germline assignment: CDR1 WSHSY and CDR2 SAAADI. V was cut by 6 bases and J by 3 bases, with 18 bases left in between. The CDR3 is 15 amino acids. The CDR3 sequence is CASSSPGHSFYEQYF. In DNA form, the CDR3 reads TGCGCCAGCAGCTCTCCGGGACACTCATTCTACGAGCAGTACTTC.